This is a list of T cell receptor beta chains from one sample in a study of response to subunit inactivated influenza vaccine. TCRdb re-called the RT-PCR reads with MiXCR, one entry per CDR3 protein. The table lists fewer than 600,000 distinct CDR3 sequences, approximately 7.2% of them singletons. This material consisted of PBMCs from blood, taken 23 to 25 months after vaccination. The receptors originated from a man aged 50 to 75 who received an inactivated influenza vaccine. The CDR3 runs from the conserved cysteine through the conserved F or W. The D gene is left open where the match is weak. Some rows have no size entry. The others give once, few or many, or a class for an expanded clone.

abundance	d_gene	len	j_gene	v_gene	CDR3nt	CDR3aa
many	.	14	TRBJ1-2	TRBV7-9	TGTGCCAGCAGCTCCGGCGGGTGGTCCTATGGCTACACCTTC	CASSSGGWSYGYTF
few	.	15	TRBJ2-4	TRBV27	TGTGCCAGCAGTTCGAGCTATGGAGCCAAAAACATTCAGTACTTC	CASSSSYGAKNIQYF
.	TRBD1	17	TRBJ1-3	TRBV5-5	TGTGCCAGCAGCCTCCGCCCGACAGGGAGCTCTGGAAACACCATATATTTT	CASSLRPTGSSGNTIYF
many	TRBD1	15	TRBJ2-5	TRBV4-2	TGTGCCAGCAGCTCCCCGGGACAGGAGGAAGAGACCCAGTACTTC	CASSSPGQEEETQYF
few	TRBD2	14	TRBJ2-2	TRBV7-9	TGTGCCAGCAGGACTAGCTCCAACACCGGGGAGCTGTTTTTT	CASRTSSNTGELFF
.	.	12	TRBJ2-1	TRBV10-3	TGTGCCATCAGAGGACTGGCGGTTGAGCAGTTCTTC	CAIRGLAVEQFF
.	.	17	TRBJ1-1	TRBV15	TGTGCCACCAGCAGGGCGCGGCAGGGGCCCGTTAGGGCTGAAGCTTTCTTT	CATSRARQGPVRAEAFF
many	TRBD1	13	TRBJ2-5	TRBV29-1	TGCAGCATACGACAGGGCAACCAAGAGACCCAGTACTTC	CSIRQGNQETQYF
many	.	17	TRBJ2-2	TRBV11-2	TGTGCCAGCAGCTCCCCCGGTGATAGGGGACACACCGGGGAGCTGTTTTTT	CASSSPGDRGHTGELFF
many	TRBD2	16	TRBJ2-3	TRBV5-1	TGCGCCAGCACAAAAACTCCGCTAGCGGGCACAGATACGCAGTATTTT	CASTKTPLAGTDTQYF
few	.	15	TRBJ2-7	TRBV20-1	TGCAGTGCTAGAGTAGCGGAGGGGGGGAACTACGAGCAGTACTTC	CSARVAEGGNYEQYF
few	.	12	TRBJ2-2	TRBV2	TGTGCCAGCAGTGGCGAACCCGGGGAGCTGTTTTTT	CASSGEPGELFF
.	TRBD2	16	TRBJ2-3	TRBV28	TGTGCCAGCAGCAGACTAGCGGAGACCTACACAGATACGCAGTGTTTT	CASSRLAETYTDTQCF
.	.	14	TRBJ2-5	TRBV9	TGTGCCAGCAGCGGACCGGGGCAGGGAAAGACCCAGTACTTC	CASSGPGQGKTQYF
few	TRBD2	14	TRBJ2-5	TRBV20-1	TGCAGTGCTAGAGATAGGGCGGGAGGGGTGACCCAGTACTTC	CSARDRAGGVTQYF
.	TRBD1	13	TRBJ1-2	TRBV20-1	TGCAGTGCCACAGGGGCTACTAACTATGGCTACACCTTC	CSATGATNYGYTF
few	.	11	TRBJ2-2	TRBV20-1	TGCAGTGCGCCTAGCACCGGGGAGCTGTTTTTT	CSAPSTGELFF
.	.	13	TRBJ2-5	TRBV23-1	TGCGCCAGCATGCCAGGGGAGGGAGAGACCCAGTACTTC	CASMPGEGETQYF
many	.	15	TRBJ1-5	TRBV7-2	TGTGCCAGCAGCTTAGGTGCCCCGGGGACTCAGCCCCAGCATTTT	CASSLGAPGTQPQHF
few	.	13	TRBJ2-2	TRBV7-3	TGTGCCAGCAGCCTTGATGCGGCCGGGGAGCTGTTTTTT	CASSLDAAGELFF
many	.	14	TRBJ1-1	TRBV5-1	TGCGCCAGCAGCTCCCCAGTCGGGAACACTGAAGCTTTCTTT	CASSSPVGNTEAFF
many	.	11	TRBJ1-1	TRBV20-1	TGCAGTGCACCTATCCACGGTGAAGCTTTCTTT	CSAPIHGEAFF
.	.	16	TRBJ1-5	TRBV10-3	TGTGCCATCAGTGAGTCATTGGGGGGGGCATATCAGCCCCAGCATTTT	CAISESLGGAYQPQHF
.	.	16	TRBJ2-2	TRBV4-2	TGTGCCAGCAGCCAAGATGTCAGTTTTTACACCGGGGAGCTGTTTTTT	CASSQDVSFYTGELFF
few	TRBD1	15	TRBJ2-1	TRBV20-1	TGCAGTGCCGACACCGGGACAGGTATTATCAATGAGCAGTTCTTC	CSADTGTGIINEQFF
few	.	14	TRBJ1-4	TRBV27	TGTGCCAGCAGTCCCAGGGTCGGAGGTGAAAAACTGTTTTTT	CASSPRVGGEKLFF
.	TRBD2	14	TRBJ2-2	TRBV7-8	TGTGCCAGCAGCCCGCGGGGGGGCCACGGGGAGCTGTTTTTT	CASSPRGGHGELFF
many	.	13	TRBJ1-2	TRBV12-3/TRBV12-4	TGTGCCAGCAGCCCTTCCGGGTACTATGGCTACACCTTC	CASSPSGYYGYTF
.	.	18	TRBJ2-3	TRBV3-1	TGTGCCAGCACCCAAGAGCCCCCTCGAACAGCTAGCACAGATACGCAGTATTTT	CASTQEPPRTASTDTQYF
few	TRBD1	15	TRBJ2-5	TRBV6-5	TGTGCCAGCAGTTCCGGGACAGGGGTCGCGGAGACCCAGTACTTC	CASSSGTGVAETQYF
many	.	14	TRBJ1-1	TRBV7-9	TGTGCCAGCAGCCTTGACAGGACGAACACTGAAGCTTTCTTT	CASSLDRTNTEAFF
.	TRBD2	14	TRBJ2-7	TRBV20-1	TGCAGTGCTAGACCCAGCGGGACCTCCTACGAGCAGTACTTC	CSARPSGTSYEQYF
many	.	15	TRBJ2-3	TRBV7-2	TGTGCCAGCAGCTTAGAAGGGAGGTGGAGAGATACGCAGTATTTT	CASSLEGRWRDTQYF
.	TRBD2	18	TRBJ2-1	TRBV20-1	TGCAGTGCTAGAGATCTTGAGGTTGTGACTAGCGGGGGTCAGGAGCAGTTCTTC	CSARDLEVVTSGGQEQFF
many	TRBD1	15	TRBJ2-5	TRBV4-2	TGTGCCAGCAGCCATGGGACAGGCGGTGGGGAGACCCAGTACTTC	CASSHGTGGGETQYF
many	TRBD1	15	TRBJ1-3	TRBV4-3	TGCGCCAGCAGCCTCGGGACAGCCTCTGGAAACACCATATATTTT	CASSLGTASGNTIYF
.	.	15	TRBJ1-2	TRBV19	TGTGCCAGTAGTAGCTCTCCAGGAGGATTTTATGGCTACACCTTC	CASSSSPGGFYGYTF
many	.	11	TRBJ2-7	TRBV2	TGTGCCAGCAGTCTAGGGTTCGAGCAGTACTTC	CASSLGFEQYF
many	.	16	TRBJ2-1	TRBV14	TGTGCCAGCAGCTACTTCGAAGGTCCTCCTCGGAATGAGCAGTTCTTC	CASSYFEGPPRNEQFF
.	.	14	TRBJ1-5	TRBV12-3/TRBV12-4	TGTGCCAGCAGTAAACAGGGCGTCGGTCAGCCCCAGCATTTT	CASSKQGVGQPQHF
few	.	15	TRBJ2-1	TRBV11-2	TGTGCCAGCAGCTTGGCTTGGGCAGCCTACAATGAGCAGTTCTTC	CASSLAWAAYNEQFF
few	.	12	TRBJ1-1	TRBV6-5	TGTGCCAGCAGTACCAGGGGTAATGAAGCTTTCTTT	CASSTRGNEAFF
few	TRBD2	14	TRBJ2-1	TRBV5-1	TGCGCCAGCAGCTTGGGAGCGGGAGAATCTGAGCAGTTCTTC	CASSLGAGESEQFF